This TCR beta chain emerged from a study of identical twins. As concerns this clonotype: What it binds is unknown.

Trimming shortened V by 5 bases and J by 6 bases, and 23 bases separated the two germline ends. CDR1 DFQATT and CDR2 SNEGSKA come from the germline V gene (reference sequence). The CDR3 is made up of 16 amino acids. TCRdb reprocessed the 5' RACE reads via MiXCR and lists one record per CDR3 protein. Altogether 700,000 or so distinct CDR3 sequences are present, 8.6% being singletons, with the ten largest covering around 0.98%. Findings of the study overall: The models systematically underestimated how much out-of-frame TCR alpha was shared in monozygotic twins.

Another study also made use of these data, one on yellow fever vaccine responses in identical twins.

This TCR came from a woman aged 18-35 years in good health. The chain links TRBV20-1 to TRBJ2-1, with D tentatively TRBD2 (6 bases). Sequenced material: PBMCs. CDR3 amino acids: CSARKSRDWKSNEQFF. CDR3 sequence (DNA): TGCAGTGCTCGAAAATCCCGGGACTGGAAGTCCAATGAGCAGTTCTTC.